This T cell receptor (beta chain) was profiled in a study of blood T cell repertoires in COVID-19. Whole-study context: Whether acute or convalescent, the COVID-19 samples came from the United States, Italy and Spain. Sources were T cells, B-cell-depleted T cells, or PBMCs; the material itself was cDNA or gDNA.

Per the study methods: From reference gene primer amplification, estimates of nucleated cell counts were derived. TCRdb's copy holds only in-frame clones and misses some; the assay was immunoSEQ multiplex PCR. Clone size and V and J calls were adopted from that table, with D and trimming inferred from the DNA. The repertoire holds more than 85,000 clones, 80% to 85% seen once, with approximately 15% in the top ten. Per the germline V gene, CDR1 is ENHRY and CDR2 is SYGVKD. The CDR3 spans 16 residues. The ends lost 6 bases at V and 3 bases at J; junction bases unmatched: 9. The receptor comes from a woman of 80 years or more with acute or convalescent COVID-19. The source material was peripheral blood. The J gene is TRBJ2-2, the V gene TRBV10-3; 8 bases are a match to TRBD1. The CDR3 protein is CAISGQPGQDTGELFF. As DNA, the CDR3 is TGTGCCATCAGCGGCCAACCGGGACAGGACACCGGGGAGCTGTTTTTT.